This T cell receptor (beta chain) was captured in a study of long-term antiretroviral therapy in people with HIV. Study-wide background: The immediate-ART recommendation dates to 2015, and the earliest samples predate it by about a decade.

CDR1 and CDR2 from the germline V gene are SNHLY and FYNNEI. This CDR3 has 15 residues. V was clipped by 5 bases and J by 8 bases; unmatched bases: 12. Running of the v3.0 immunoSEQ assay took place at survey level. The assay was immunoSEQ multiplex PCR, and TCRdb's table has in-frame clones only and misses some. The table shows 23,000 or so clones, with 80% to 90% occurring only once. Study-level results: Repertoires looked antigen-experienced, with only a slight naive shift after ART. The data indicate that diversity increased after ART but remained below transplant donor controls.

About this clone itself: The antigen remains unidentified.

This sequence originates from a man younger than 35 with HIV. The chain employs TRBV2 and TRBJ1-5; TRBD1 matches 7 bases. The sequences come from unsorted PBMCs, collected 0.1 years before starting antiretroviral therapy. The CDR3 DNA sequence: TGTGCCAGCAGTCCAGACAGGGTGAGAAGTGAGCCCCAGCATTTT. Translation gives CASSPDRVRSEPQHF.